A selection of T cell receptor beta chains follows, all from one sample in a study of T cells in tuberculosis. The protocol was immunoSEQ multiplex PCR, while the TCRdb copy is restricted to in-frame clones and leaves out a portion. Of approximately 58,000 clones listed, around 90% are singletons. The specimen sequenced was CD1b-GMM tetramer-negative cells sorted from PBMCs. The receptors were sampled from an adult woman with latent tuberculosis. Each CDR3 is given with its conserved first and last residue. D genes are given only for firm matches. Clone size appears in some rows only: once, few, many, or a class for an expanded clone.

J | V | D | size | CDR3 | DNA
TRBJ2-7 | TRBV27 | TRBD2 | - | CASTPSGRAYEQYF | TGTGCCAGCACCCCTAGCGGGAGGGCCTACGAGCAGTACTTC
TRBJ2-7 | TRBV28 | TRBD2 | - | CASSLAGGYEQYF | TGTGCCAGCAGTCTAGCGGGAGGTTACGAGCAGTACTTC
TRBJ1-1 | TRBV7-9 | TRBD1 | - | CASSLFDRGTEAFF | TGTGCCAGCAGCCTATTCGACAGGGGGACTGAAGCTTTCTTT
TRBJ2-3 | TRBV2 | TRBD2 | once | CASSEEGGLGAYTQYF | TGTGCCAGCAGTGAAGAAGGTGGACTAGGAGCATATACGCAGTATTTT
TRBJ1-2 | TRBV6-5 | - | - | CASSYSILRGYTF | TGTGCCAGCAGTTACTCGATACTTCGAGGCTACACCTTC
TRBJ1-1 | TRBV5-4 | - | - | CASSSTWNTEAFF | TGTGCCAGCAGCTCCACATGGAACACTGAAGCTTTCTTT
TRBJ2-1 | TRBV11-3 | TRBD2 | - | CASSFLAGDVFF | TGTGCCAGCAGCTTCCTAGCGGGAGATGTGTTCTTC
TRBJ2-3 | TRBV5-4 | TRBD1 | - | CASSSVYRDRGRTDTQYF | TGTGCCAGCAGCTCCGTCTACCGGGACAGGGGGCGCACAGATACGCAGTATTTT
TRBJ1-3 | TRBV5-1 | - | - | CASSPRDLPGNTIYF | TGCGCCAGCAGCCCCAGAGACTTACCTGGAAACACCATATATTTT
TRBJ2-7 | TRBV6-5 | TRBD1 | once | CASRYQPGQGVYEQYF | TGTGCCAGCAGGTACCAGCCGGGACAGGGCGTTTACGAGCAGTACTTC
TRBJ2-3 | TRBV5-1 | TRBD1 | - | CASSSHGTGADTQYF | TGCGCCAGCAGCTCACATGGGACAGGGGCCGATACGCAGTATTTT
TRBJ1-5 | TRBV7-9 | TRBD1 | few | CASSLGAGGPNQPQHF | TGTGCCAGCAGCTTAGGGGCAGGGGGCCCCAATCAGCCCCAGCATTTT
TRBJ2-7 | TRBV13 | TRBD2 | - | CASSLPFSGSYEQYF | TGTGCCAGCAGCCTCCCCTTTAGCGGGAGCTACGAGCAGTACTTC
TRBJ2-7 | TRBV10-3 | TRBD2 | - | CAISDGGGSYEQYF | TGTGCCATCAGTGATGGCGGGGGGTCCTACGAGCAGTACTTC
TRBJ2-7 | TRBV27 | - | - | CASSSGSLYEQYF | TGTGCCAGCAGTTCAGGGTCCCTCTACGAGCAGTACTTC
TRBJ2-7 | TRBV13 | - | - | CASSSVGAREQYF | TGTGCCAGCAGTAGTGTGGGGGCGCGTGAGCAGTACTTC
TRBJ1-2 | TRBV12-5 | TRBD1 | medium-sized | CASGHGQGGGYTF | TGTGCTAGTGGTCACGGACAGGGGGGTGGCTACACCTTC
TRBJ1-3 | TRBV6-5 | TRBD1 | - | CASSYQGDSGNTIYF | TGTGCCAGCAGTTACCAGGGGGACTCTGGAAACACCATATATTTT
TRBJ1-2 | TRBV6-5 | TRBD1 | - | CASSYSPTGLNYGYTF | TGTGCCAGCAGTTACTCCCCGACAGGGCTTAACTATGGCTACACCTTC
TRBJ2-3 | TRBV28 | TRBD1 | - | CAIQGANTDTQYF | TGTGCCATCCAGGGGGCGAACACAGATACGCAGTATTTT
TRBJ2-5 | TRBV9 | TRBD1 | - | CASSVGQGGETQYF | TGTGCCAGCAGCGTAGGACAGGGTGGAGAGACCCAGTACTTC
TRBJ2-4 | TRBV5-4 | TRBD1 | - | CASSWEQGTKNIQYF | TGTGCCAGCAGCTGGGAACAGGGGACCAAAAACATTCAGTACTTC
TRBJ1-1 | TRBV28 | - | - | CASYTLNTEAFF | TGTGCCAGTTACACCCTGAACACTGAAGCTTTCTTT
TRBJ1-2 | TRBV6-1 | - | few | CASSEAAARRVDYGYTF | TGTGCCAGCAGTGAAGCGGCGGCACGCAGGGTTGACTATGGCTACACCTTC
TRBJ2-1 | TRBV6-4 | TRBD2 | - | CASSSQAGADYNEQFF | TGTGCCAGCAGTTCACAAGCGGGAGCCGACTACAATGAGCAGTTCTTC
TRBJ2-1 | TRBV4-2 | TRBD2 | few | CASSQESGGVSYNEQFF | TGTGCCAGCAGCCAAGAAAGCGGGGGGGTGTCCTACAATGAGCAGTTCTTC
TRBJ2-6 | TRBV27 | - | - | CASTNLALSSGANVLTF | TGTGCCAGCACCAACCTAGCGCTTTCTTCTGGGGCCAACGTCCTGACTTTC
TRBJ2-3 | TRBV28 | - | - | CASSLATTASTDTQYF | TGTGCCAGCAGTTTAGCGACTACGGCTAGCACAGATACGCAGTATTTT
TRBJ2-3 | TRBV14 | - | - | CASSTTERRALDTQYF | TGTGCCAGCAGCACGACGGAGCGGCGCGCATTAGATACGCAGTATTTT